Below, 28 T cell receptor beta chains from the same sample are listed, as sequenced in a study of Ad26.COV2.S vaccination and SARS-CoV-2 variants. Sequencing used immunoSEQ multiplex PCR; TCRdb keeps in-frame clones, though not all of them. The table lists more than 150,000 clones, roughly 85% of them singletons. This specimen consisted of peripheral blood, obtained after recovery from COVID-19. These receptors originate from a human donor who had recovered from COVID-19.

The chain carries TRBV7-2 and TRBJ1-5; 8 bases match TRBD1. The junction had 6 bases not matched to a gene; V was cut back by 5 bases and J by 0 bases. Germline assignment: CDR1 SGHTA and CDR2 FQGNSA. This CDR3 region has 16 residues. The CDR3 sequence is CASSPRQGFSNQPQHF. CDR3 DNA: TGTGCCAGCAGCCCCCGACAGGGGTTTAGCAATCAGCCCCAGCATTTT.

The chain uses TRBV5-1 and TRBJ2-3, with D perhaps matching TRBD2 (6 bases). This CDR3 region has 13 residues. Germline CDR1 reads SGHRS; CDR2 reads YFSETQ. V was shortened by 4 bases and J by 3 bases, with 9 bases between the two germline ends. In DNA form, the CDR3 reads TGCGCCAGCAGCCCGGGAGAGACAGATACGCAGTATTTT. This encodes CASSPGETDTQYF. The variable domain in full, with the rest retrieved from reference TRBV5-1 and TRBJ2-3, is KAGVTQTPRYLIKTRGQQVTLSCSPISGHRSVSWYQQTPGQGLQFLFEYFSETQRNKGNFPGRFSGRQFSNSRSEMNVSTLELGDSALYLCASSPGETDTQYFGPGTRLTVL.

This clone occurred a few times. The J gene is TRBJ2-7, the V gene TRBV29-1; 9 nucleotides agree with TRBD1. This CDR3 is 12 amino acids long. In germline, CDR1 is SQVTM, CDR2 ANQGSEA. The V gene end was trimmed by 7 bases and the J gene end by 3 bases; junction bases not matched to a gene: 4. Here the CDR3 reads CSAGTGNYEQYF. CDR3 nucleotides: TGCAGCGCCGGGACAGGGAACTACGAGCAGTACTTC.

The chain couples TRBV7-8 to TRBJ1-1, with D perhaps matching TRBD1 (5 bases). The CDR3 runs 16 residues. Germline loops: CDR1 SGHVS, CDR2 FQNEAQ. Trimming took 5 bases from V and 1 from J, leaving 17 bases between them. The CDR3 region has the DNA TGTGCCAGCAGCCCTTACTTGGGACCCAGGAACACTGAAGCTTTCTTT. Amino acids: CASSPYLGPRNTEAFF.

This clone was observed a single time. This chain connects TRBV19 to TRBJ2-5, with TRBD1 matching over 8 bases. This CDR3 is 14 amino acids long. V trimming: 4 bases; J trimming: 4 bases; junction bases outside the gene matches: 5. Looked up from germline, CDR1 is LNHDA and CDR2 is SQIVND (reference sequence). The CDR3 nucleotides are TGTGCCAGTAGTACACGACAGGGGTTAGAGACCCAGTACTTC. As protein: CASSTRQGLETQYF.

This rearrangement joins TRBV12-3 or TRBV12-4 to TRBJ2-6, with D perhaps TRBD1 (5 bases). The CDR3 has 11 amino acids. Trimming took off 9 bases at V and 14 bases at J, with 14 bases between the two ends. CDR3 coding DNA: TGTGCCAGTGCCGTATCAGGGCTCCTGACTTTC. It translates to CASAVSGLLTF.

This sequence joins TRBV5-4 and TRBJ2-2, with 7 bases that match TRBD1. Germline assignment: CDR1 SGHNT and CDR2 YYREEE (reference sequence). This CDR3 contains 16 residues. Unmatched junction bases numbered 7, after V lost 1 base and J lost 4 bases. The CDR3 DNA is TGTGCCAGCAGCTTGAAGGGGGCGATGGGCACCGGGGAGCTGTTTTTT. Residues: CASSLKGAMGTGELFF.

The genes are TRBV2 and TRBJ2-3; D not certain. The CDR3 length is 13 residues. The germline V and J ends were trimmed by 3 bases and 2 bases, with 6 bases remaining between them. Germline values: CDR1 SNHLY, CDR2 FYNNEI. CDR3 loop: CASSDRITDTQYF. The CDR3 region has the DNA TGTGCCAGCAGTGACCGGATCACAGATACGCAGTATTTT.

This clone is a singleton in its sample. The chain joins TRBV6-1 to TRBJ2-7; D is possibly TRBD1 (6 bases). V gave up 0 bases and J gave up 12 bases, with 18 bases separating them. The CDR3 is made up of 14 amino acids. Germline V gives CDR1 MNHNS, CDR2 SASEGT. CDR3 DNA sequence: TGTGCCAGCAGTGAAGCGGGGATTAATACAGGGAGGTACTTC. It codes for CASSEAGINTGRYF.

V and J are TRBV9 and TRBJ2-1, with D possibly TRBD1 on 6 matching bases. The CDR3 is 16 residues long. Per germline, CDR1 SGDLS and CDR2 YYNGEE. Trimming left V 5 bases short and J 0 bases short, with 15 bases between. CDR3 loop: CASSQGPPTSYNEQFF. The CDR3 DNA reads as TGTGCCAGCAGTCAGGGGCCGCCCACCTCCTACAATGAGCAGTTCTTC.

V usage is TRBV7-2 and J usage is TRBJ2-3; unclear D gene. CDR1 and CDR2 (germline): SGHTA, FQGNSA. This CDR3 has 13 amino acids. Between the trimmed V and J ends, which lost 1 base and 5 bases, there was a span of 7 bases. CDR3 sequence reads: CASSLVGVDTQYF. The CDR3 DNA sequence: TGTGCCAGCAGCTTAGTAGGTGTAGATACGCAGTATTTT.

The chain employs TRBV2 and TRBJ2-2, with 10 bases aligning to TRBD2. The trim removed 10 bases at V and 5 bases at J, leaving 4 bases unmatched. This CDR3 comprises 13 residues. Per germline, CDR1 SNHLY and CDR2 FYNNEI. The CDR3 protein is CATSGRGTGELFF. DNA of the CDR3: TGTGCCACTAGCGGGAGAGGTACCGGGGAGCTGTTTTTT.

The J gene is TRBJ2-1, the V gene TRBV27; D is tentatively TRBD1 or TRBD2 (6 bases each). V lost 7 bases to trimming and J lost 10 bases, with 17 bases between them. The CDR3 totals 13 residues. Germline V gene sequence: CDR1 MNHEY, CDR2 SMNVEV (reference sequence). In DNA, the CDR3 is TGTGCCAGCACCCCCGGGGGCTTAAGAGAGCAGTTCTTC. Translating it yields CASTPGGLREQFF.

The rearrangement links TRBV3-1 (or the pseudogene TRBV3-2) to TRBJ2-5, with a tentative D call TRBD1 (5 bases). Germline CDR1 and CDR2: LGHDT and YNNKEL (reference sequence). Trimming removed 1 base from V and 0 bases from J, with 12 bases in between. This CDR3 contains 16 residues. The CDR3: CASSQVTGAYQETQYF. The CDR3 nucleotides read TGTGCCAGCAGCCAAGTCACAGGAGCATACCAAGAGACCCAGTACTTC.

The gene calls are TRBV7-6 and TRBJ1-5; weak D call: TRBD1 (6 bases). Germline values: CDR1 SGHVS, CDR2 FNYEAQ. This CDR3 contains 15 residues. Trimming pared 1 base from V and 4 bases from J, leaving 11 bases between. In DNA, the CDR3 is TGTGCCAGCAGCTTAGGAGGGGGACGGAATCAGCCCCAGCATTTT. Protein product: CASSLGGGRNQPQHF.

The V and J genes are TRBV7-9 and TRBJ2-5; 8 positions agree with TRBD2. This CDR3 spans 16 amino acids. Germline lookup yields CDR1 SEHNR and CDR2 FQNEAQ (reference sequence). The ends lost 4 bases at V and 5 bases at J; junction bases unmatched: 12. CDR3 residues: CASSSRLLAGGETQYF. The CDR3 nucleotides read TGTGCCAGCAGCTCCCGTTTACTGGCGGGAGGTGAGACCCAGTACTTC. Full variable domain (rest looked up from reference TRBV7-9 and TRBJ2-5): DTGVSQNPRHKITKRGQNVTFRCDPISEHNRLYWYRQTLGQGPEFLTYFQNEAQLEKSRLLSDRFSAERPKGSFSTLEIQRTEQGDSAMYLCASSSRLLAGGETQYFGPGTRLLVL.

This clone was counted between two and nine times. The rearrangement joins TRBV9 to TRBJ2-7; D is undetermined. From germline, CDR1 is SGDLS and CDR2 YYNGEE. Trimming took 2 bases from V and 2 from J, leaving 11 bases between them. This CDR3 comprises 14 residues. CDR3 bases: TGTGCCAGCAGCGTTGGTTTCATTCCCTACGAGCAGTACTTC. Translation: CASSVGFIPYEQYF. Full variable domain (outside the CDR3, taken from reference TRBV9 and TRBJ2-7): DSGVTQTPKHLITATGQRVTLRCSPRSGDLSVYWYQQSLDQGLQFLIQYYNGEERAKGNILERFSAQQFPDLHSELNLSSLELGDSALYFCASSVGFIPYEQYFGPGTRLTVT.

The CDR3 DNA reads TGTGCCAGCAGGGGGCGGGGTAATCAGCCCCAGCATTTT. It translates to CASRGRGNQPQHF. The rearrangement links TRBV12-3 or TRBV12-4 to TRBJ1-5; possibly TRBD1 for D (5 bases). V lost 6 bases, J lost 4 bases, and 10 bases lay in between. The CDR3 consists of 13 residues.

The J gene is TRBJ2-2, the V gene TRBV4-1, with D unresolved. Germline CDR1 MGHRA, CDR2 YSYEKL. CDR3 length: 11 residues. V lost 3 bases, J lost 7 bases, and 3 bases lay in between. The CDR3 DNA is TGCGCCAGCAGCCAGAACGGGGAGCTGTTTTTT. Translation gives CASSQNGELFF.

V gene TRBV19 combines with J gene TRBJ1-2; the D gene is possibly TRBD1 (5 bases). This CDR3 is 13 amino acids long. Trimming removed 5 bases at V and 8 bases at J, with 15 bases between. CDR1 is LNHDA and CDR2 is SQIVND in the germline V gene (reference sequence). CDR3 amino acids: CASSPRGISGYTF. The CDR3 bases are TGTGCCAGTAGTCCAAGGGGAATCTCAGGCTACACCTTC. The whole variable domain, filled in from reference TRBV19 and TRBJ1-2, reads DGGITQSPKYLFRKEGQNVTLSCEQNLNHDAMYWYRQDPGQGLRLIYYSQIVNDFQKGDIAEGYSVSREKKESFPLTVTSAQKNPTAFYLCASSPRGISGYTFGSGTRLTVV.

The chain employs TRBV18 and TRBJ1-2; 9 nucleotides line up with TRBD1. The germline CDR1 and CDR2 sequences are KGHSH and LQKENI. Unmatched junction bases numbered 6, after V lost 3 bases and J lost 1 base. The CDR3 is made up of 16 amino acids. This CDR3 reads CASSPPGQGHNYGYTF. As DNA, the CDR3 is TGTGCCAGCTCACCTCCTGGACAGGGGCATAACTATGGCTACACCTTC.

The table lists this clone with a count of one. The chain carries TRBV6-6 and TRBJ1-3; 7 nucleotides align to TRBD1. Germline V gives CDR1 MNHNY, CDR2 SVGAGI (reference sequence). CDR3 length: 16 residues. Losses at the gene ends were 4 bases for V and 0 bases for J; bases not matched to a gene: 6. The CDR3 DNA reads TGTGCCAGCAGTTCCGGGACAGCTATCTCTGGAAACACCATATATTTT. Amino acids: CASSSGTAISGNTIYF.

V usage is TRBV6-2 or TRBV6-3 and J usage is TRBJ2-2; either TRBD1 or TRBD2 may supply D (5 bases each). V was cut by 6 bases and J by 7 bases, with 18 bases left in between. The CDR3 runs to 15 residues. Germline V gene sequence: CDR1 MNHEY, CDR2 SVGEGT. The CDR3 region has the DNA TGTGCCAGCAGGCCTTGGGGGATACTCGGCGGGGAGCTGTTTTTT. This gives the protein CASRPWGILGGELFF.

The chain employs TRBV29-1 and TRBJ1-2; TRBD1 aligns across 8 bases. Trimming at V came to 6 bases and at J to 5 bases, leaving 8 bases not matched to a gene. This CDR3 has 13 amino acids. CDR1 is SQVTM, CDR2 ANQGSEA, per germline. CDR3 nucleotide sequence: TGCAGCGTCGTTGGGACAGGCGAATATGGCTACACCTTC. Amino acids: CSVVGTGEYGYTF.

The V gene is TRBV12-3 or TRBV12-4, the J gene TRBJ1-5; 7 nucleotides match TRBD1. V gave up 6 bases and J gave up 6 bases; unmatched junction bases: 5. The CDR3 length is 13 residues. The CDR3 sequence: CASSTDRVQPQHF. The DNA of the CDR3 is TGTGCCAGCAGCACTGACAGGGTTCAGCCCCAGCATTTT.

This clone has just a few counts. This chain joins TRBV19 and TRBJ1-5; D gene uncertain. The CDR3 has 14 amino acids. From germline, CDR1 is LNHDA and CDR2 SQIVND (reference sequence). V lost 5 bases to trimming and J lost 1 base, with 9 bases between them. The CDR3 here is CASSPLTSNQPQHF. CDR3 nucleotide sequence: TGTGCCAGTAGTCCCCTGACGAGCAATCAGCCCCAGCATTTT.

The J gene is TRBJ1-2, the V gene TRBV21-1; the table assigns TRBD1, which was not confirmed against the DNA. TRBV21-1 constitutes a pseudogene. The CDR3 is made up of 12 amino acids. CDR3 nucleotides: TGTGCCAGACAGGGGCTGCTCTATGGCTACACCTTC. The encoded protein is CARQGLLYGYTF.

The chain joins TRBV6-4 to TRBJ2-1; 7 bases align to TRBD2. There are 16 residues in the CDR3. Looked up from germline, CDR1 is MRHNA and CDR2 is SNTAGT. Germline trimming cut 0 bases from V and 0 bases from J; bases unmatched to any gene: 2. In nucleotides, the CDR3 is TGTGCCAGCAGTGACTCTGGGGAGGGCTCCTACAATGAGCAGTTCTTC. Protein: CASSDSGEGSYNEQFF.